This TCR beta chain was sequenced during a study of blood T cell repertoires in COVID-19. Study details: Samples of COVID-19 (acute and convalescent) were obtained from the United States, Italy and Spain.

The CDR3 is made up of 12 amino acids. V lost 3 bases and J 13 bases, leaving 12 bases between the germline ends. CDR1 is SGHVS, CDR2 FQNEAQ, per germline. Produced via immunoSEQ multiplex PCR; TCRdb's table is partial and in-frame only. The sample consists of 60,000 to 70,000 clones, roughly 85% of them appearing once. The sample consisted of peripheral blood. The source is an elderly man with acute or convalescent COVID-19. The rearrangement uses TRBV7-8 and TRBJ1-4; no clear D. The CDR3 region is CASSFFLGGLFF. Here the CDR3 DNA reads TGTGCCAGCAGCTTCTTCTTGGGAGGACTGTTTTTT.